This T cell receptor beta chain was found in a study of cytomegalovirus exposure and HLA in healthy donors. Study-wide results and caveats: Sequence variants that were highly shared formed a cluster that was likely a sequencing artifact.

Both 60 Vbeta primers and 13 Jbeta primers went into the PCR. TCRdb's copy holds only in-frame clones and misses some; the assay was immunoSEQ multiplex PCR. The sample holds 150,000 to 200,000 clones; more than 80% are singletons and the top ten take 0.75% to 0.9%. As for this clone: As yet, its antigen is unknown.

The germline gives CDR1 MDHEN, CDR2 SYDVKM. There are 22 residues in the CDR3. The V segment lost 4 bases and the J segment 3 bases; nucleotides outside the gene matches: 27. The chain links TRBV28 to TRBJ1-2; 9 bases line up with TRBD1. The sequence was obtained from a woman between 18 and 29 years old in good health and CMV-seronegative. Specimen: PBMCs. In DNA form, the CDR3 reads TGTGCCAGCAGTTCTATTGGATCCGGGACAGGGCACCCAGAGTTGAAGGACTATGGCTACACCTTC. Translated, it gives CASSSIGSGTGHPELKDYGYTF.